This TCR beta chain was identified during a study of response to subunit inactivated influenza vaccine. A few counts support this clonotype. Germline assignment: CDR1 LGHNA and CDR2 YNFKEQ. The junction had 8 bases not matched to a gene; V was cut back by 8 bases and J by 5 bases. This CDR3 is 15 amino acids long. One entry per CDR3 protein, called by TCRdb with MiXCR from the RT-PCR reads. The sample yields 800,000 or so distinct CDR3 sequences, 21% seen once. This chain joins TRBV4-2 and TRBJ1-6, with 8 positions matching TRBD1. This clonotype was sampled from a middle-aged man who received an inactivated influenza vaccine. The sequences come from PBMCs from blood, collected roughly 5 days after vaccination. CDR3 nucleotides: TGTGCCAGCTCCCGTTCGGACAGGGATAATTCACCCCTCCACTTT. Amino acid sequence: CASSRSDRDNSPLHF.